The next 20 T cell receptor beta chains were all read from a single sample in a study of OX40 agonist ivuxolimab in advanced cancers. The assay was immunoSEQ multiplex PCR, and TCRdb's table has in-frame clones only and misses some. The table lists about 64,000 clones, around 83% of them singletons. Material: CD4+ or CD8+ T cells sorted from blood, obtained in a trial of the OX40 agonist ivuxolimab. Receptors were obtained from an adult with an advanced solid tumor such as melanoma, head and neck, liver or kidney cancer.

The chain is built from TRBV9 and TRBJ2-3, with no clear D. This CDR3 has 13 amino acids. Germline loops: CDR1 SGDLS, CDR2 YYNGEE. V was shortened by 6 bases and J by 2 bases, with 10 bases between the two germline ends. In DNA, the CDR3 is TGTGCCAGCACCCCCGGGTTCACAGATACGCAGTATTTT. Translating it yields CASTPGFTDTQYF.

The chain combines TRBV11-3 with TRBJ1-1; D gene ambiguous. The CDR3 is made up of 17 amino acids. Looked up from germline, CDR1 is SGHNT and CDR2 is YENEEA. Trimming cost V 2 bases and J 0 bases, with 16 bases left between them. The CDR3 reads CASSLIRWGSMNTEAFF. CDR3 nucleotides: TGTGCCAGCAGCTTAATTCGGTGGGGTTCGATGAACACTGAAGCTTTCTTT.

The CDR3 DNA is TGTGCCAGCAGTCCATGGACAGGGACTGAAAAGACCCAGTACTTC. It specifies CASSPWTGTEKTQYF. V usage is TRBV6-5 and J usage is TRBJ2-5; 8 bases match TRBD1. Germline CDR1 MNHEY, CDR2 SVGAGI. This CDR3 has 15 residues. Trimming took 5 bases from V and 6 from J; bases not matched to a gene: 11.

J is TRBJ1-4 and V is TRBV19; TRBD1 might be the D (5 bases). V lost 1 base to trimming and J lost 4 bases, with 10 bases between them. CDR3 length equals 15 residues. CDR1 LNHDA and CDR2 SQIVND come from the germline V gene (reference sequence). Here the CDR3 reads CASSIGQTSNEKLFF. CDR3 in DNA: TGTGCCAGTAGTATAGGACAGACCAGTAATGAAAAACTGTTTTTT.

This chain uses TRBV5-1 with TRBJ2-7; D possibly corresponds to TRBD1 (5 bases). CDR1 is SGHRS and CDR2 is YFSETQ in the germline V gene. This CDR3 has 14 residues. V was clipped by 0 bases and J by 4 bases, with 11 bases between them. CDR3: CASSLGDSPYEQYF. For the CDR3, the DNA is TGCGCCAGCAGCTTGGGAGACAGCCCTTACGAGCAGTACTTC.

The chain links TRBV11-2 to TRBJ2-2; D is uncertain. This CDR3 contains 18 residues. Germline V gene sequence: CDR1 SGHAT, CDR2 FQNNGV. V was clipped by 1 base and J by 4 bases, with 19 bases between them. CDR3 amino acids: CASSLGEVYFLGTGELFF. Here the CDR3 DNA reads TGTGCCAGCAGCTTAGGCGAGGTTTATTTCTTAGGCACCGGGGAGCTGTTTTTT.

The rearrangement links TRBV18 to TRBJ1-1; 8 nucleotides align to TRBD1. V shed 5 bases, J shed 2 bases, and the junction held 10 bases outside the gene matches. The length of the CDR3 is 16 residues. In germline, CDR1 is KGHSH, CDR2 LQKENI. CDR3 in amino acids: CASSTSGGVKNTEAFF. The CDR3 bases are TGTGCCAGCTCAACCTCAGGGGGCGTAAAAAACACTGAAGCTTTCTTT.

The rearrangement uses TRBV2 and TRBJ2-1, with no clear D. Germline V gene data show CDR1 as SNHLY and CDR2 as FYNNEI. The CDR3 loop spans 16 amino acids. With 2 bases removed from V and 2 bases from J, the gap between germline ends came to 13 bases. The CDR3 nucleotides read TGTGCCAGCAGTGAATTAGGTCTAGTAGCCTACAATGAGCAGTTCTTC. This encodes CASSELGLVAYNEQFF.

V gene TRBV4-2 combines with J gene TRBJ2-1, with a possible D match to TRBD2 (7 bases). Germline V gene lookup returns CDR1 LGHNA and CDR2 YNFKEQ. The CDR3 has 16 residues. Trimming stripped 1 base from V and 3 bases from J, with 13 bases between. CDR3 nucleotides: TGTGCCAGCAGCCAAGCTGACGGGGGGCACTACAATGAGCAGTTCTTC. Amino acid sequence: CASSQADGGHYNEQFF.

The sample holds a few counts of this clone. The V call is TRBV6-1, the J call TRBJ1-2; no firm D call. The CDR3 totals 12 residues. The V and J ends lost 3 bases and 5 bases respectively, with 7 bases between them. In germline, CDR1 is MNHNS, CDR2 SASEGT. The CDR3 nucleotides are TGTGCCAGCAGTGAGTTGGCGTATGGCTACACCTTC. As protein: CASSELAYGYTF.

This chain links TRBV7-6 with TRBJ2-7, with a weak D call TRBD1 (5 bases). Germline-derived CDR1 and CDR2 are SGHVS and FNYEAQ. This CDR3 has 15 residues. V was clipped by 4 bases and J by 5 bases, with 18 bases between them. CDR3 protein: CASSSGAGLYNEQYF. The DNA of the CDR3 is TGTGCCAGCAGCTCCGGCGCAGGGTTATACAACGAGCAGTACTTC. The full variable domain, completed using reference TRBV7-6 and TRBJ2-7, is GAGVSQSPRYKVTKRGQDVALRCDPISGHVSLYWYRQALGQGPEFLTYFNYEAQQDKSGLPNDRFSAERPEGSISTLTIQRTEQRDSAMYRCASSSGAGLYNEQYFGPGTRLTVT.

Comments on this clone: Other DNA sequences in the same sample also yield this CDR3. The chain recombines TRBV6-5 with TRBJ1-2; D is perhaps TRBD1 (5 bases). This CDR3 contains 14 residues. Per the germline V gene, CDR1 is MNHEY and CDR2 is SVGAGI. V lost 4 bases and J lost 4, with 13 bases in between. CDR3 coding DNA: TGTGCCAGCAGTTCCCCACAGGCCCCCTATGGCTACACCTTC. Protein sequence: CASSSPQAPYGYTF.

Here the CDR3 DNA reads TGTGCCAGCAGTTCCCACGACAGGGGCAATGAGCAGTTCTTC. Protein product: CASSSHDRGNEQFF. The chain links TRBV6-6 to TRBJ2-1, with 8 bases fitting TRBD1. The trim removed 4 bases at V and 6 bases at J, leaving 5 bases unmatched. The CDR3 has 14 residues. Germline V gene sequence: CDR1 MNHNY, CDR2 SVGAGI (reference sequence).

The CDR3 loop reads CASSPYEGLVYTF. DNA of the CDR3: TGTGCCAGCAGCCCCTACGAGGGTTTGGTCTACACCTTC. V and J are TRBV5-8 and TRBJ1-2, with D hard to call. This CDR3 region has 13 residues. Germline CDR1 and CDR2: SGHTS and YDEGEE. V was shortened by 4 bases and J by 10 bases, with 17 bases between the two germline ends.

The genes are TRBV2 and TRBJ2-1, with D hard to call. The germline CDR1 and CDR2 sequences are SNHLY and FYNNEI. The CDR3 extends over 12 amino acids. The V end lost 8 bases, the J end lost 7 bases, and 12 bases lay between the germline ends. CDR3 nucleotides: TGTGCCAGCGGCAGCCAAGGGAATGAGCAGTTCTTC. Its translation: CASGSQGNEQFF. Together with reference TRBV2 and TRBJ2-1, the CDR3 gives the full variable domain: EPEVTQTPSHQVTQMGQEVILRCVPISNHLYFYWYRQILGQKVEFLVSFYNNEISEKSEIFDDQFSVERPDGSNFTLKIRSTKLEDSAMYFCASGSQGNEQFFGPGTRLTVL.

The chain is built from TRBV4-2 and TRBJ1-1, with a tentative D call TRBD1 (6 bases). V dropped 2 bases and J dropped 4 bases, with 11 bases sitting between them. From germline, CDR1 is LGHNA and CDR2 YNFKEQ. This CDR3 contains 14 residues. The CDR3: CASSQMGAFTEAFF. CDR3 coding DNA: TGTGCCAGCAGCCAAATGGGGGCCTTCACTGAAGCTTTCTTT.

The chain employs TRBV2 and TRBJ1-1; D is possibly TRBD1 (5 bases). V lost 6 bases and J lost 1, with 9 bases in between. Looked up from germline, CDR1 is SNHLY and CDR2 is FYNNEI. CDR3 size: 13 residues. The CDR3 loop is CASSGHQNTEAFF. In DNA form, the CDR3 reads TGTGCCAGCAGCGGACATCAGAACACTGAAGCTTTCTTT. The full variable domain, rest sourced from reference TRBV2 and TRBJ1-1, is EPEVTQTPSHQVTQMGQEVILRCVPISNHLYFYWYRQILGQKVEFLVSFYNNEISEKSEIFDDQFSVERPDGSNFTLKIRSTKLEDSAMYFCASSGHQNTEAFFGQGTRLTVV.

The chain joins TRBV25-1 to TRBJ1-3; unclear D gene. Germline V gene sequence: CDR1 MGHDK, CDR2 SYGVNS. Trimming stripped 11 bases from V and 3 bases from J, with 17 bases between. The CDR3 length is 14 residues. The CDR3 loop reads CARTSREGGNTIYF. The CDR3, as DNA: TGTGCCCGGACGAGTAGAGAGGGTGGAAACACCATATATTTT.

The rearrangement uses TRBV7-9 and TRBJ2-1; 13 bases map to TRBD2. The germline V gene encodes CDR1 SEHNR and CDR2 FQNEAQ (reference sequence). This CDR3 region has 15 residues. V shed 5 bases, J shed 8 bases, and the junction held 6 bases outside the gene matches. The CDR3 DNA sequence: TGTGCCAGCAGCGACGGACTAGCGGGGGTGGATGAGCAGTTCTTC. Its translation: CASSDGLAGVDEQFF.

This clone was seen just once. This chain connects TRBV19 to TRBJ1-6; D perhaps matches TRBD1 (6 bases). Germline V gene sequence: CDR1 LNHDA, CDR2 SQIVND (reference sequence). V lost 6 bases and J lost 6, with 12 bases in between. The CDR3 is 14 amino acids. The CDR3 DNA follows: TGTGCCAGTAGAACGGGACATCCTAATTCACCCCTCCACTTT. As protein: CASRTGHPNSPLHF.